The 7 T cell receptor beta chains in this list originate from one sample, sequenced in a study of cytomegalovirus exposure and HLA in healthy donors. The PCR made use of 60 Vbeta and 13 Jbeta primers. Some clones are missing from TCRdb's copy, which holds only in-frame ones; the method was immunoSEQ multiplex PCR. The table includes 40,000 to 55,000 clones, 73% detected once. The sequencing input was PBMCs. Receptor source: a man aged 18 to 30 in good health and CMV-seronegative.

This clone was seen only once. V and J are TRBV7-9 and TRBJ1-6; the D gene is possibly TRBD1 (5 bases). The V gene lost 3 bases and the J gene lost 7 bases, with 10 bases spanning the gap. Germline V CDR1 and CDR2: SEHNR, FQNEAQ (reference sequence). The CDR3 is 14 residues long. The CDR3 loop reads CASSFDSTNSPLHF. In DNA form, the CDR3 reads TGTGCCAGCAGCTTTGACAGTACCAATTCACCCCTCCACTTT.

The table lists this clone with a few counts. The CDR3 reads CASSPVLGVNTGELFF. DNA for the CDR3: TGTGCCAGCAGCCCGGTCTTAGGAGTTAACACCGGGGAGCTGTTTTTT. This rearrangement joins TRBV14 to TRBJ2-2; D not certain. The CDR3 length is 16 residues. Trimming shortened V by 4 bases and J by 2 bases, and 14 bases separated the two germline ends. Germline loops: CDR1 SGHDN, CDR2 FVKESK.

CDR3 nucleotides: TGTGCCAGCAGCTTAGCTCGGACAGAGCAGTACTTC. This gives the protein CASSLARTEQYF. The chain couples TRBV7-2 to TRBJ2-7; the D gene is possibly TRBD1 (5 bases). V lost 0 bases and J lost 7, with 7 bases in between. Germline V gene sequence: CDR1 SGHTA, CDR2 FQGNSA. The CDR3 extends over 12 amino acids.

The chain combines TRBV10-3 with TRBJ1-5; D gene unclear. V was clipped by 3 bases and J by 0 bases, with 6 bases between them. Germline-derived CDR1 and CDR2 are ENHRY and SYGVKD. The CDR3 has 14 amino acids. CDR3 sequence (DNA): TGTGCCATCAGTGAAGGGAGTAGCAATCAGCCCCAGCATTTT. Amino acid sequence: CAISEGSSNQPQHF.

There are a few counts of this clone. The rearrangement joins TRBV4-1 to TRBJ2-3; tentative D call: TRBD1 (5 bases). Germline V CDR1 and CDR2: MGHRA, YSYEKL. V lost 0 bases and J lost 4, with 14 bases in between. CDR3 length: 16 amino acids. CDR3 coding DNA: TGCGCCAGCAGCCAAGATCGGGCAGGGTTTCCAGATACGCAGTATTTT. Protein sequence: CASSQDRAGFPDTQYF.

The gene calls are TRBV7-9 and TRBJ2-7; D is uncertain. V lost 4 bases and J 2 bases, leaving 12 bases between the germline ends. Germline V gene lookup returns CDR1 SEHNR and CDR2 FQNEAQ (reference sequence). The CDR3 consists of 14 residues. The CDR3 loop is CASSSTAVTYEQYF. In DNA form, the CDR3 reads TGTGCCAGCAGCTCCACCGCGGTAACCTACGAGCAGTACTTC.

This clone was found a few times. The CDR3 loop reads CASSLSQKGAFF. CDR3 DNA: TGTGCCAGCAGTTTATCCCAGAAGGGGGCTTTCTTT. The chain employs TRBV28 and TRBJ1-1; tentatively, D is TRBD1 (5 bases). Germline V lookup: CDR1 MDHEN, CDR2 SYDVKM. The CDR3 consists of 12 residues. With 1 base removed from V and 11 bases from J, the gap between germline ends came to 11 bases.